This TCR beta chain was recovered during a study of OX40 agonist ivuxolimab in advanced cancers. Study summary: Averaging roughly 60 years in age, with a range of roughly 23 to 80, the cohort was 82.7% male.

General study points: Clonal expansion in partial responders at 0.1-3.0 mg/kg ranked among the lowest. Both CD4+ and CD8+ T cell populations in blood had undergone clonal expansion by week 6 at 0.1 to 3.0 mg/kg.

Exclusion applied to patients with autoimmune disease history or systemic immunosuppression. The CDR3 spans 14 residues. Germline V gene data show CDR1 as SNHLY and CDR2 as FYNNEI. Trimming took 6 bases from V and 5 from J; bases not matched to a gene: 7. Concerning this clone: Its matching antigen is unknown.

Profiling relied on immunoSEQ multiplex PCR, and the TCRdb table lists in-frame clones only, not all of them. The sample contains around 150,000 clones, approximately 94% of which appear only once. The rearrangement uses TRBV2 and TRBJ1-1; 9 nucleotides line up with TRBD1. This specimen consisted of CD4+ or CD8+ T cells sorted from blood, obtained in a trial of the OX40 agonist ivuxolimab. The receptor was isolated from an adult with an advanced solid tumor such as melanoma, head and neck, liver or kidney cancer. The chain's CDR3 is CASRAGQGRTEAFF. The CDR3 DNA sequence: TGTGCCAGCAGGGCTGGACAGGGGCGTACTGAAGCTTTCTTT.